The 21 T cell receptor beta chains below come from one sample, sequenced in a study of blood T cell repertoires in COVID-19. Data came from immunoSEQ multiplex PCR; TCRdb stores just in-frame clones and leaves some out. The sample lists about 98,000 clones, about 91% seen once, with roughly 4.2% in the top ten. The specimen sequenced was peripheral blood. Receptors were obtained from a man aged 18 to 30 with acute or convalescent COVID-19.

V gene TRBV6-1 combines with J gene TRBJ2-3, with D maybe TRBD2 (7 bases). Trimming left V 3 bases short and J 0 bases short, with 16 bases between. This CDR3 comprises 17 residues. Germline loops: CDR1 MNHNS, CDR2 SASEGT. CDR3 sequence reads: CASSDWGGPSSTDTQYF. The CDR3 bases are TGTGCCAGCAGTGATTGGGGGGGGCCCTCTAGCACAGATACGCAGTATTTT.

The chain combines TRBV4-1 with TRBJ2-4, with D perhaps TRBD1 (6 bases). Germline V gene lookup returns CDR1 MGHRA and CDR2 YSYEKL. Trimming removed 1 base from V and 5 bases from J, with 12 bases in between. The CDR3 loop spans 15 amino acids. Here the CDR3 reads CASSQGGGSENIQYF. CDR3 DNA sequence: TGCGCCAGCAGCCAAGGAGGGGGATCCGAAAACATTCAGTACTTC.

The chain combines TRBV2 with TRBJ2-6; D might be TRBD2 (5 bases). Trimming cost V 2 bases and J 3 bases, with 8 bases left between them. Germline lookup yields CDR1 SNHLY and CDR2 FYNNEI. The length of the CDR3 is 15 residues. As DNA, the CDR3 is TGTGCCAGCAGTGAAAGGGCGGGTGGGGCCAACGTCCTGACTTTC. This encodes CASSERAGGANVLTF.

This clone was seen just once. J is TRBJ1-5 and V is TRBV24-1; 10 bases agree with TRBD1. This CDR3 spans 16 amino acids. With 4 bases clipped from V and 3 bases from J, the junction kept 5 bases outside the gene matches. Germline assignment: CDR1 KGHDR and CDR2 SFDVKD. CDR3 loop: CATSDPGQGVNQPQHF. CDR3 coding DNA: TGTGCCACCAGTGACCCCGGACAGGGGGTCAATCAGCCCCAGCATTTT.

V is TRBV9 and J is TRBJ2-3, with 9 positions matching TRBD2. The V segment lost 4 bases and the J segment 4 bases; nucleotides outside the gene matches: 16. Germline-derived CDR1 and CDR2 are SGDLS and YYNGEE. The CDR3 is made up of 18 amino acids. The CDR3 region is CASSFRSPAGGPPDTQYF. CDR3 sequence (DNA): TGTGCCAGCAGCTTCCGGTCCCCGGCGGGAGGGCCCCCAGATACGCAGTATTTT.

This clone was detected once. The genes are TRBV7-6 and TRBJ1-2, with TRBD1 identical over 7 bases. This CDR3 comprises 15 residues. Germline trimming cut 7 bases from V and 8 bases from J; bases unmatched to any gene: 16. Germline V gives CDR1 SGHVS, CDR2 FNYEAQ. This CDR3 is CASTPQTGTFGGYTF. CDR3 DNA sequence: TGTGCCAGCACCCCCCAGACAGGGACCTTTGGGGGCTACACCTTC.

V gene TRBV7-9 combines with J gene TRBJ1-1, with D perhaps TRBD1 (5 bases). Deletions cut 8 bases from V and 4 bases from J, with 29 bases between. The CDR3 covers 18 residues. Germline CDR1 is SEHNR and CDR2 is FQNEAQ (reference sequence). The CDR3 spells CASEDSLLSRAPGTEAFF. The DNA for the CDR3 is TGTGCCAGCGAAGACTCACTTTTGAGCAGGGCCCCCGGCACTGAAGCTTTCTTT.

With regard to this clone: One end of the junction varies from germline; a read error may be responsible. The rearrangement joins TRBV5-5 to TRBJ1-2, with no clear D. Germline CDR1 SGHKS, CDR2 YYEKEE (reference sequence). The CDR3 contains 12 residues. The CDR3 region has the DNA TGTGCCAGCAGCTTGACTAACAATGGCTACACCTTC. Translation: CASSLTNNGYTF. Filled out from reference TRBV5-5 and TRBJ1-2, the complete variable domain reads DAGVTQSPTHLIKTRGQQVTLRCSPISGHKSVSWYQQVLGQGPQFIFQYYEKEERGRGNFPDRFSARQFPNYSSELNVNALLLGDSALYLCASSLTNNGYTFGSGTRLTVV.

The chain uses TRBV5-1 and TRBJ2-3, with TRBD1 identical over 7 bases. CDR1 is SGHRS and CDR2 is YFSETQ in the germline V gene. J lost 0 bases, V lost 1 base, and 8 bases had no gene match. This CDR3 has 17 amino acids. The CDR3 region has the DNA TGCGCCAGCAGCTTGTACAGGGGAGAGTTAAGCACAGATACGCAGTATTTT. This codes for CASSLYRGELSTDTQYF.

This chain connects TRBV5-5 to TRBJ1-2; D is undetermined. Germline CDR1 and CDR2: SGHKS and YYEKEE (reference sequence). The V gene lost 0 bases and the J gene lost 1 base, with 16 bases spanning the gap. The length of the CDR3 is 17 residues. CDR3: CASSLAGRRGFNYGYTF. CDR3 DNA sequence: TGTGCCAGCAGCTTGGCCGGGAGGCGAGGGTTTAACTATGGCTACACCTTC.

The chain recombines TRBV3-1 (or the pseudogene TRBV3-2) with TRBJ2-1, with 8 positions matching TRBD2. CDR3 length equals 13 residues. CDR1 LGHDT and CDR2 YNNKEL come from the germline V gene (reference sequence). V shed 2 bases and J 13 bases; nucleotides not matched to a gene: 7. This CDR3 is CASSQLRGLGQFF. CDR3 sequence (DNA): TGTGCCAGCAGCCAACTCAGGGGACTAGGACAGTTCTTC.

This clone was detected only a few times. V is TRBV12-3 or TRBV12-4 and J is TRBJ1-2; D ambiguous. This CDR3 is built from 13 residues. The V gene lost 0 bases and the J gene lost 8 bases, with 10 bases spanning the gap. The DNA of the CDR3 is TGTGCCAGCAGTTTAGCCTGGGGAGGCGGCTACACCTTC. Protein: CASSLAWGGGYTF.

This clone was detected once. This chain connects TRBV4-1 to TRBJ1-5; D perhaps matches TRBD1 (5 bases). The CDR3 runs to 17 residues. V lost 3 bases and J lost 0, with 15 bases in between. Per germline, CDR1 MGHRA and CDR2 YSYEKL. CDR3 in amino acids: CASSQIHRTASNQPQHF. CDR3 sequence (DNA): TGCGCCAGCAGCCAGATCCACAGGACCGCTAGCAATCAGCCCCAGCATTTT.

CDR3 protein: CSVEDSGTYGYTF. The CDR3 region has the DNA TGCAGCGTTGAAGATAGCGGCACCTATGGCTACACCTTC. The chain combines TRBV29-1 with TRBJ1-2; D remains unclear. This CDR3 contains 13 residues. Trimming cost V 0 bases and J 4 bases, with 9 bases left between them. Per germline, CDR1 SQVTM and CDR2 ANQGSEA. Full variable domain (rest looked up from reference TRBV29-1 and TRBJ1-2): SAVISQKPSRDICQRGTSLTIQCQVDSQVTMMFWYRQQPGQSLTLIATANQGSEATYESGFVIDKFPISRPNLTFSTLTVSNMSPEDSSIYLCSVEDSGTYGYTFGSGTRLTVV.

This clone was picked up one time. The chain has TRBV5-1 and TRBJ2-2; 7 bases map to TRBD1. This CDR3 has 14 amino acids. After removal of 2 bases from V and 5 bases from J, the junction contained 3 bases not matched to a gene. Germline assignment: CDR1 SGHRS and CDR2 YFSETQ. CDR3 loop: CASSFGQDTGELFF. The CDR3 DNA follows: TGCGCCAGCAGCTTCGGACAGGATACCGGGGAGCTGTTTTTT.

V and J are TRBV10-2 and TRBJ1-2, with D tentatively TRBD1 (6 bases). Germline CDR1 WSHSY, CDR2 SAAADI. V gave up 7 bases and J gave up 6 bases, with 21 bases separating them. There are 15 residues in the CDR3. The CDR3 protein is CASTMGAPRVDGYTF. Written as DNA, the CDR3 is TGCGCCAGCACAATGGGGGCACCGAGAGTGGATGGCTACACCTTC.

The rearrangement uses TRBV3-1 (or the pseudogene TRBV3-2) and TRBJ1-4; the D gene is possibly TRBD1 (5 bases). The CDR3 consists of 15 residues. Germline loops: CDR1 LGHDT, CDR2 YNNKEL (reference sequence). Trimming removed 3 bases from V and 5 bases from J, with 13 bases in between. CDR3 amino acids: CASSQTNGGNEKLFF. CDR3 in DNA: TGTGCCAGCAGCCAGACTAACGGGGGGAATGAAAAACTGTTTTTT.

This clone occurred once. The rearrangement uses TRBV5-4 and TRBJ1-6, with 8 bases that match TRBD1. CDR3 length: 17 amino acids. The germline V gene encodes CDR1 SGHNT and CDR2 YYREEE (reference sequence). J gave up 2 bases and V 3 bases, and 7 bases lay outside the gene matches. DNA for the CDR3: TGTGCCAGCAGCTATGGACAGGGCTCCACCTATAATTCACCCCTCCACTTT. Amino acid sequence: CASSYGQGSTYNSPLHF.

The CDR3 nucleotides are TGTGCCAGCAGCTCTATACCGGGACTAGCGGATACGCAGTATTTT. Residues: CASSSIPGLADTQYF. The chain combines TRBV7-9 with TRBJ2-3; 10 bases line up with TRBD2. This CDR3 comprises 15 residues. In germline, CDR1 is SEHNR, CDR2 FQNEAQ (reference sequence). Unmatched junction bases numbered 7, after V lost 4 bases and J lost 6 bases.

The chain carries TRBV6-2 or TRBV6-3 and TRBJ1-1, with D perhaps matching TRBD1 (5 bases). The length of the CDR3 is 14 residues. Germline V gene lookup returns CDR1 MNHEY and CDR2 SVGEGT. Deletions cut 6 bases from V and 0 bases from J, with 11 bases between. The CDR3 protein is CASSHGTVNTEAFF. CDR3 DNA: TGTGCCAGCAGCCATGGGACTGTGAACACTGAAGCTTTCTTT.

The V gene is TRBV19, the J gene TRBJ2-1; 10 bases line up with TRBD1. The J segment lost 0 bases and the V segment lost 5 bases, leaving 13 bases of the junction unmatched. The CDR3 spans 19 residues. Per germline, CDR1 LNHDA and CDR2 SQIVND (reference sequence). The CDR3 DNA reads as TGTGCCAGTAGTCCCCCCCGGGACAGGGGACCCATCTCCTACAATGAGCAGTTCTTC. Its translation is CASSPPRDRGPISYNEQFF. The variable domain in full, completed from reference TRBV19 and TRBJ2-1, reads DGGITQSPKYLFRKEGQNVTLSCEQNLNHDAMYWYRQDPGQGLRLIYYSQIVNDFQKGDIAEGYSVSREKKESFPLTVTSAQKNPTAFYLCASSPPRDRGPISYNEQFFGPGTRLTVL.